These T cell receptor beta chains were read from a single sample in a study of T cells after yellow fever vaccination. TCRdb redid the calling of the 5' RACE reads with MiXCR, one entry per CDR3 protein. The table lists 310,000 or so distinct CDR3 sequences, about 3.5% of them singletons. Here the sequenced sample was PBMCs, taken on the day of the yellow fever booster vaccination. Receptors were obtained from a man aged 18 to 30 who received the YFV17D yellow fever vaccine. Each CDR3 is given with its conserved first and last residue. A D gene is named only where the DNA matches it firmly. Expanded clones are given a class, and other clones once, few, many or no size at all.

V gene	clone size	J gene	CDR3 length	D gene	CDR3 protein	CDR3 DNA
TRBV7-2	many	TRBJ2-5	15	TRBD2	CASSPQLAGGETQYF	TGTGCCAGCAGCCCACAACTAGCGGGGGGGGAGACCCAGTACTTC
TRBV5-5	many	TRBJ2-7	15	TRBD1	CASADARTGFGEQYF	TGTGCCAGCGCGGATGCAAGGACAGGGTTCGGCGAGCAGTACTTC
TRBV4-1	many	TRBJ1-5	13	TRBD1	CASSTGVWQPQHF	TGCGCCAGCAGCACAGGGGTTTGGCAGCCCCAGCATTTT
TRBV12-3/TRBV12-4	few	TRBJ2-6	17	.	CASGGGVRSSGANVLTF	TGTGCCAGCGGCGGCGGGGTTCGGAGCTCTGGGGCCAACGTCCTGACTTTC
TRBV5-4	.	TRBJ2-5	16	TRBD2	CASSLDVSGYQETQYF	TGTGCCAGCAGCTTGGATGTTAGCGGGTACCAAGAGACCCAGTACTTC
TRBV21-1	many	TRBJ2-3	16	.	CASSIMGRTFTDTQYF	TGTGCCAGCAGCATAATGGGGAGGACGTTCACAGATACGCAGTATTTT
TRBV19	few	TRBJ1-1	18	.	CASSEYLIGLQMNTEAFF	TGTGCCAGTAGTGAATACCTAATCGGACTGCAAATGAACACTGAAGCTTTCTTT
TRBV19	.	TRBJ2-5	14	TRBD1	CASEGQGVGETQYF	TGTGCCAGCGAGGGACAGGGGGTCGGAGAGACCCAGTACTTC
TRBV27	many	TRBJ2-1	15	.	CASSYSGGFGNEQFF	TGTGCCAGCAGTTATAGTGGGGGCTTTGGCAATGAGCAGTTCTTC
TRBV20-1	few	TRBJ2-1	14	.	CSARDPDGINEQFF	TGCAGTGCTAGAGATCCGGACGGCATCAATGAGCAGTTCTTC
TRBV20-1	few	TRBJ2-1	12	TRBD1	CSVGRGPDEQFF	TGCAGTGTTGGCAGGGGGCCGGATGAGCAGTTCTTC
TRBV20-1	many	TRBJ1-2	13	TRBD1	CSAADRANYGYTF	TGCAGTGCAGCGGACAGGGCGAACTATGGCTACACCTTC
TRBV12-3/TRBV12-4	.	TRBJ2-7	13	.	CASSLGTWWEQYF	TGTGCCAGCAGCTTAGGGACCTGGTGGGAGCAGTACTTC
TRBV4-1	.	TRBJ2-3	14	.	CASSLRMGVDTQYF	TGCGCCAGCAGCTTAAGGATGGGGGTAGATACGCAGTATTTT
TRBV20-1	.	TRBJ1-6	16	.	CSASSRPSSYNSPLHF	TGCAGTGCTTCCTCCCGACCAAGCTCCTATAATTCACCCCTCCACTTT
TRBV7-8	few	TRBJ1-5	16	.	CASSLFSTGGNQPQHF	TGTGCCAGCAGCTTGTTCTCGACCGGGGGCAATCAGCCCCAGCATTTT
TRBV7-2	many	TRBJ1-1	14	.	CASSPRGAWGEAFF	TGTGCCAGCAGCCCACGGGGAGCCTGGGGTGAAGCTTTCTTT
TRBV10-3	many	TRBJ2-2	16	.	CAIRQLEGALGGELFF	TGTGCCATCAGGCAGTTGGAGGGGGCCCTTGGCGGGGAGCTGTTTTTT
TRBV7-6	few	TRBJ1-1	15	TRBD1	CASSSRGAANTEAFF	TGTGCCAGCAGCTCCAGGGGGGCGGCGAACACTGAAGCTTTCTTT
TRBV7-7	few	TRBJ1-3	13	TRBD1	CASSPVQGNTIYF	TGTGCCAGCAGCCCCGTACAGGGGAACACCATATATTTT
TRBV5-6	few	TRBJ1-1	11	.	CASSLGRVAFF	TGTGCCAGCAGCTTGGGCAGGGTCGCTTTCTTT
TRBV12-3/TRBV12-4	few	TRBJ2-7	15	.	CASSLRFGGFYEQYF	TGTGCCAGCAGTTTAAGGTTCGGGGGCTTCTACGAGCAGTACTTC
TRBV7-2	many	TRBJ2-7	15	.	CASSSQGSQSYEQYF	TGTGCCAGCAGCTCCCAGGGCTCGCAGTCCTACGAGCAGTACTTC
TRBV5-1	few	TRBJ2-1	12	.	CASSWQSGEQFF	TGCGCCAGCAGCTGGCAATCAGGTGAGCAGTTCTTC
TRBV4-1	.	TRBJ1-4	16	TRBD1	CASSHRTGAINEKLFF	TGCGCCAGCAGCCACCGTACAGGGGCGATTAATGAAAAACTGTTTTTT
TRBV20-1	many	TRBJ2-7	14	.	CSAPIKVRGYEQYF	TGCAGTGCGCCAATTAAAGTCAGGGGCTACGAGCAGTACTTC
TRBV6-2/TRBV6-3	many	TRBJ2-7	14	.	CASSFNSRSYEQYF	TGTGCCAGCAGTTTCAACTCAAGATCCTACGAGCAGTACTTC
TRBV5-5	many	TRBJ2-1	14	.	CASSWVGKDNEQFF	TGTGCCAGCAGCTGGGTCGGGAAAGACAATGAGCAGTTCTTC
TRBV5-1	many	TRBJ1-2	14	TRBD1	CASSAEGARDGYTF	TGCGCCAGCAGCGCGGAGGGGGCGCGAGATGGCTACACCTTC
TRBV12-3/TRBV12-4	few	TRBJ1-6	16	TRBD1	CASRAGGYIYNSPLHF	TGTGCCAGCAGAGCAGGGGGCTATATCTATAATTCACCCCTCCACTTT
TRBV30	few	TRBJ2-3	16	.	CAWSVGWTASTDTQYF	TGTGCCTGGAGTGTGGGCTGGACTGCTAGCACAGATACGCAGTATTTT
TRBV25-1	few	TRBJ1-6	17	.	CASSESRRAGANSPLHF	TGTGCCAGCAGTGAGTCCCGCAGGGCAGGGGCAAATTCACCCCTCCACTTT
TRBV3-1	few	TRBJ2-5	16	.	CASSQDYPAGYETQYF	TGTGCCAGCAGCCAAGATTACCCCGCGGGGTACGAGACCCAGTACTTC
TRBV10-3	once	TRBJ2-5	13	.	CAISESWGETQYF	TGTGCCATCAGTGAGTCGTGGGGGGAGACCCAGTACTTC